These T cell receptor beta chains were read from a single sample in a study of T-cell memory formation after mild COVID-19. TCRdb reprocessed the 5' RACE reads with MiXCR, giving one entry per CDR3 protein. Among more than 400,000 distinct CDR3 sequences listed, about 20% were seen once. The sample consisted of PBMCs or a T cell subset sorted from them (not recorded which). These receptors came from an adult woman who had mild COVID-19 (a few samples of this study predate the infection). Cell type and time point are not known. CDR3s include the opening cysteine and the closing phenylalanine or tryptophan. D genes are given only for firm matches. Where a row states a size, it is once, few, many or the class of an expanded clone; other rows omit it.

>TRBV7-6|TRBD1|TRBJ1-1|.
CASSFGQGYDTEAFF
TGTGCCAGCAGCTTTGGACAGGGATATGACACTGAAGCTTTCTTT
>TRBV12-3/TRBV12-4|TRBD1|TRBJ2-3|few
CASSLRGQGFGDTQYF
TGTGCCAGCAGTCTCCGAGGACAGGGGTTCGGAGATACGCAGTATTTT
>TRBV6-1|.|TRBJ1-2|few
CASRTALTYGYTF
TGTGCCAGCAGGACAGCACTCACCTATGGCTACACCTTC
>TRBV6-5|TRBD2|TRBJ2-7|.
CASSYETSGSYEQYF
TGTGCCAGCAGTTACGAGACTAGCGGGAGTTACGAGCAGTACTTC
>TRBV18|.|TRBJ2-2|.
CASSPGGVRDTGELFF
TGTGCCAGCTCACCCGGAGGGGTCCGGGACACCGGGGAGCTGTTTTTT
>TRBV9|TRBD1|TRBJ1-5|few
CASSGGTGVQPQHF
TGTGCCAGCAGCGGCGGGACAGGGGTTCAGCCCCAGCATTTT
>TRBV7-8|TRBD1|TRBJ2-3|.
CASSWDRGSTDTQYF
TGTGCCAGCAGCTGGGACAGGGGGTCGACAGATACGCAGTATTTT
>TRBV5-1|TRBD2|TRBJ2-7|.
CASSQLAEGEQYF
TGCGCCAGCAGCCAACTAGCGGAAGGCGAGCAGTACTTC
>TRBV7-2|.|TRBJ1-4|.
CASSLGAGSSNEKLFF
TGTGCCAGCAGCTTAGGGGCGGGCAGTTCTAATGAAAAACTGTTTTTT
>TRBV6-5|TRBD2|TRBJ2-2|.
CASSQPGLAGLNTGELFF
TGTGCCAGCAGTCAACCGGGACTAGCGGGACTGAACACCGGGGAGCTGTTTTTT
>TRBV15|.|TRBJ2-5|few
CATGRPGSEETQYF
TGTGCCACCGGGCGGCCGGGAAGCGAAGAGACCCAGTACTTC
>TRBV7-6|.|TRBJ2-7|few
CASSLVAGQITYEQYF
TGTGCCAGCAGCTTAGTAGCGGGACAGATCACCTACGAGCAGTACTTC
>TRBV7-3|.|TRBJ2-2|few
CASRLTRNTGELFF
TGTGCCAGCAGACTGACTAGAAACACCGGGGAGCTGTTTTTT
>TRBV9|TRBD1|TRBJ2-3|.
CASSVLVIGQVGPDTQYF
TGTGCCAGCAGCGTCCTAGTTATCGGACAGGTGGGGCCAGATACGCAGTATTTT
>TRBV5-6|.|TRBJ2-7|.
CASSLGPVDYEQYF
TGTGCCAGCAGCTTAGGACCCGTGGACTACGAGCAGTACTTC
>TRBV5-1|.|TRBJ2-4|many
CASSYAGPAAKNIQYF
TGCGCCAGCAGCTACGCGGGTCCGGCAGCCAAAAACATTCAGTACTTC
>TRBV7-8|.|TRBJ2-2|few
CASSLVGHTNTGELFF
TGTGCCAGCAGCTTAGTGGGACATACGAACACCGGGGAGCTGTTTTTT
>TRBV24-1|TRBD2|TRBJ2-1|few
CATSDSRGPSGGANEQFF
TGTGCCACCAGTGACTCCCGGGGCCCTAGCGGGGGGGCCAATGAGCAGTTCTTC
>TRBV4-3|.|TRBJ2-3|.
CASSQGWLAADTQYF
TGCGCCAGCAGCCAAGGTTGGCTAGCAGCAGATACGCAGTATTTT
>TRBV12-3/TRBV12-4|.|TRBJ2-7|many
CASRETGAYEQYF
TGTGCCAGCCGAGAGACAGGAGCCTACGAGCAGTACTTC
>TRBV20-1|TRBD1|TRBJ2-2|.
CSATGAGTGELFF
TGCAGTGCCACAGGGGCTGGTACCGGGGAGCTGTTTTTT
>TRBV20-1|.|TRBJ2-7|.
CSARDGTPFEQYF
TGCAGTGCTAGGGACGGGACACCTTTCGAGCAGTACTTC
>TRBV7-9|TRBD1|TRBJ1-2|many
CASSRDSWGYTF
TGTGCCAGCAGCCGGGACAGCTGGGGCTACACCTTC
>TRBV12-3/TRBV12-4|TRBD1|TRBJ2-5|.
CASRTGVETQYF
TGTGCCAGCAGGACAGGGGTGGAGACCCAGTACTTC
>TRBV6-5|.|TRBJ2-5|few
CASSYMGSRRETQYF
TGTGCCAGCAGTTACATGGGGAGCCGAAGGGAGACCCAGTACTTC
>TRBV5-1|.|TRBJ2-7|few
CASSQVRGSTYEQYF
TGCGCCAGCAGCCAGGTCCGGGGCTCCACCTACGAGCAGTACTTC
>TRBV10-3|TRBD2|TRBJ2-7|few
CAISEWGSGYEQYF
TGTGCCATCAGTGAGTGGGGTAGCGGGTACGAGCAGTACTTC
>TRBV27|.|TRBJ1-5|.
CASRGNDFRPQHF
TGTGCCAGCCGGGGTAACGACTTTCGGCCCCAGCATTTT
>TRBV7-9|TRBD1|TRBJ1-1|.
CASQTGTENTEAFF
TGTGCCAGTCAGACCGGGACAGAGAACACTGAAGCTTTCTTT
>TRBV18|TRBD1|TRBJ1-4|few
CASSKTGGATNEKLFF
TGTGCCAGCTCCAAAACAGGGGGCGCAACTAATGAAAAACTGTTTTTT
>TRBV25-1|.|TRBJ1-6|.
CASSGAGDNSPLHF
TGTGCCAGCAGTGGGGCAGGGGATAATTCACCCCTCCACTTT
>TRBV12-3/TRBV12-4|.|TRBJ2-7|.
CASSPIPGPYEQYF
TGTGCCAGCAGCCCCATACCAGGCCCCTACGAGCAGTACTTC
>TRBV11-2|TRBD2|TRBJ2-5|many
CASSLTSGEETQYF
TGTGCCAGCAGCTTAACTAGCGGAGAAGAGACCCAGTACTTC
>TRBV7-9|TRBD2|TRBJ2-1|many
CASSSLVGLAGFNEQFF
TGTGCCAGCAGCTCCTTGGTCGGACTAGCGGGGTTCAATGAGCAGTTCTTC
>TRBV29-1|.|TRBJ1-2|.
CSVERTAYGYTF
TGCAGCGTTGAAAGGACAGCGTATGGCTACACCTTC